This section outlines one T cell receptor beta chain sequence together with its context. V shed 1 base and J 4 bases; nucleotides not matched to a gene: 5. There are 15 residues in the CDR3. Germline-derived CDR1 and CDR2 are SGHAT and FQNNGV. The sample belongs to a study of control samples from healthy donors and cancer patients. Profiled with immunoSEQ multiplex PCR; TCRdb holds only in-frame clones, not every one. Among around 250,000 clones, 82% were seen once, and the ten largest hold roughly 14%. This chain joins TRBV11-2 and TRBJ2-7; TRBD1 matches at 9 bases. The TCR comes from a woman in her sixties with lung cancer. The specimen sequenced was PBMCs. The CDR3 DNA follows: TGTGCCAGCAGCTTAGCCCTGGGACAGGGTTACGAGCAGTACTTC. It codes for CASSLALGQGYEQYF.